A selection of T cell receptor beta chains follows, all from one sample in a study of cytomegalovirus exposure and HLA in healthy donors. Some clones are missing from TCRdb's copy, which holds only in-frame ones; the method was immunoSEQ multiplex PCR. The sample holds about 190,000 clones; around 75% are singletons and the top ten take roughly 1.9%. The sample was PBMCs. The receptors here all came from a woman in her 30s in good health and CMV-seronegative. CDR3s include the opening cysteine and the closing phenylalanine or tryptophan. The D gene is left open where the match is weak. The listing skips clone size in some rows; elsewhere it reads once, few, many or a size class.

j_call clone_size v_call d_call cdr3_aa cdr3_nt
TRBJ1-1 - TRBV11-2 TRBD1 CASSLATTGGWREAFF TGTGCCAGCAGCTTAGCTACGACAGGGGGGTGGAGGGAAGCTTTCTTT
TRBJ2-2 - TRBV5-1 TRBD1 CASSRGTGAGELFF TGCGCCAGCAGCCGAGGGACAGGCGCCGGGGAGCTGTTTTTT
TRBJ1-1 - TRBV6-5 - CASSYSWGQEAFF TGTGCCAGCAGTTACTCATGGGGGCAGGAGGCTTTCTTT
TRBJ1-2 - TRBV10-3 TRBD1 CAIRDRSSRGYTF TGTGCCATCCGGGACAGATCATCCCGCGGCTACACCTTC
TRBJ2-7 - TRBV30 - CAWSVFGGLEQYF TGTGCCTGGAGTGTATTTGGGGGCCTAGAGCAGTACTTC
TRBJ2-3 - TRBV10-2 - CASSESLGGRSTDTQYF TGCGCCAGCAGTGAGTCCCTGGGAGGCCGTTCCACAGATACGCAGTATTTT
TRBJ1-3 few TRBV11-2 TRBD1 CASSANRGPRGTIYF TGTGCCAGCAGCGCTAACAGGGGCCCGCGGGGCACCATATATTTT
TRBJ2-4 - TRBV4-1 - CASTRVAALAKNIQYF TGCGCCAGCACCCGTGTTGCGGCTCTAGCCAAAAACATTCAGTACTTC
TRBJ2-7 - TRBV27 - CASSVYRDTGEQYF TGTGCCAGCAGCGTCTACAGGGATACTGGCGAGCAGTACTTC
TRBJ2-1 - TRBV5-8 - CASSLRGDDEQFF TGTGCCAGCAGCTTGAGGGGCGACGATGAGCAGTTCTTC
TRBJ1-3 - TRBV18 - CASSPDSPGNTIYF TGTGCCAGCTCACCGGACAGCCCTGGAAACACCATATATTTT
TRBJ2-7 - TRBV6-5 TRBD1 CASTEYRQGAYEQYF TGTGCCAGCACCGAATACCGACAGGGAGCCTACGAGCAGTACTTC
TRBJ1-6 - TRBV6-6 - CASRVQGERYNSPLHF TGTGCCAGCAGGGTACAGGGTGAGCGCTATAATTCACCCCTCCACTTT
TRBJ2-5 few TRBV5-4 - CASRPDLGRETQYF TGTGCCAGCAGGCCGGACTTGGGAAGGGAGACCCAGTACTTC
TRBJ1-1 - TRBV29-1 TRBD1 CSVAGQGVIMNTEAFF TGCAGCGTTGCGGGACAGGGGGTGATTATGAACACTGAAGCTTTCTTT
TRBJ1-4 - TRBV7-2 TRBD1 CASSLAYPGTGGGKLFF TGTGCCAGCAGCTTAGCGTACCCCGGGACAGGGGGCGGAAAACTGTTTTTT
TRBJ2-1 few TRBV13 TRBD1 CASHRDRGLNEQFF TGTGCCAGCCACCGCGACAGGGGACTCAATGAGCAGTTCTTC